Below, 17 T cell receptor beta chains from the same sample are listed, as sequenced in a study of post-analysis software for immune sequencing data. These receptors are not linked to any known antigen. Study-wide points: A handful of TRBV segments were significantly more frequent in patients than in controls. TRBV5-6, TRBV5-1 and TRBV20-1 were among these segments.

Unique-molecular-identifier-tagged TCR beta cDNA libraries were used. Each CDR3 protein is one row after TCRdb ran MiXCR on the PCR reads. The sample has 500,000 to 600,000 distinct CDR3 sequences, around 47% seen once. What was sequenced was blood. These receptors came from a girl between 10 and 17 years old with multiple sclerosis.

This clonotype was observed a few times. The chain recombines TRBV10-3 with TRBJ2-1, with TRBD1 matching over 7 bases. The V and J ends lost 2 bases and 4 bases, in that order; junction bases with no gene match: 14. The CDR3 consists of 18 residues. Germline assignment: CDR1 ENHRY and CDR2 SYGVKD. DNA for the CDR3: TGTGCCATCAGTGAGCCACCTAACGGGACAGCAGAATACAATGAGCAGTTCTTC. Translated, it gives CAISEPPNGTAEYNEQFF.

CDR3 nucleotide sequence: TGTGCCTGGAGAAGACGTGGGGAGATCTATGGCTACACCTTC. Translation: CAWRRRGEIYGYTF. The V and J genes are TRBV30 and TRBJ1-2, with unresolved D. The germline V gene has CDR1 GTSNPN and CDR2 SVGIG (reference sequence). The CDR3 sequence is 14 residues long. The V end was cut by 3 bases, the J end by 4 bases, with 15 bases between.

This clonotype has more than one count but fewer than ten. The genes are TRBV11-3 and TRBJ1-2; a possible D gene is TRBD1 (6 bases). The CDR3 covers 15 residues. Trimming removed 5 bases from V and 1 base from J, with 14 bases in between. Germline assignment: CDR1 SGHNT and CDR2 YENEEA. CDR3 sequence reads: CASSPEGQVNYGYTF. CDR3 DNA sequence: TGTGCCAGCAGCCCCGAGGGACAAGTTAACTATGGCTACACCTTC.

The chain carries TRBV29-1 and TRBJ2-7; D is possibly TRBD1 or TRBD2 (6 bases each). The CDR3 has 16 amino acids. Trimming removed 5 bases at V and 3 bases at J, with 23 bases between. Germline V CDR1 and CDR2: SQVTM, ANQGSEA. The CDR3 DNA reads as TGCAGCGTTCTCACCTTAATGGCCAGGGGAGGCTACGAGCAGTACTTC. Translation: CSVLTLMARGGYEQYF.

The chain joins TRBV4-1 to TRBJ2-1, with D possibly being TRBD1 or TRBD2 (5 bases each). V was cut by 6 bases and J by 2 bases, with 20 bases left in between. The CDR3 runs 17 residues. The germline CDR1 and CDR2 sequences are MGHRA and YSYEKL. Written as DNA, the CDR3 is TGCGCCAGCAGTCCAGACGGGACCCTTAGGCCCTACAATGAGCAGTTCTTC. This encodes CASSPDGTLRPYNEQFF.

This clonotype appeared a few times. The chain couples TRBV4-1 to TRBJ2-5, with 8 bases that match TRBD1. Per germline, CDR1 MGHRA and CDR2 YSYEKL. The CDR3 length is 15 residues. With V trimmed by 0 bases and J by 5 bases, 5 bases remained unmatched. The CDR3 DNA reads TGCGCCAGCAGCCAAGATCCAGGGGGCGATGAGACCCAGTACTTC. It specifies CASSQDPGGDETQYF.

The chain employs TRBV6-1 and TRBJ2-1; 9 bases line up with TRBD1. The germline V gene encodes CDR1 MNHNS and CDR2 SASEGT. CDR3 length equals 15 residues. V shed 9 bases and J 2 bases; nucleotides not matched to a gene: 8. This CDR3 reads CASRDRALTYNEQFF. CDR3 sequence (DNA): TGTGCCAGTAGGGACAGGGCACTTACCTACAATGAGCAGTTCTTC.

This clonotype has a handful of counts. The V and J genes are TRBV20-1 and TRBJ2-1; 11 nucleotides line up with TRBD2. This CDR3 region has 14 residues. The V gene's germline CDR1 is DFQATT and CDR2 SNEGSKA (reference sequence). V lost 4 bases and J lost 7; bases outside the gene matches: 6. The CDR3 DNA follows: TGCAGTGCTACCCTCGGGACTAGCGGTAATGAGCAGTTCTTC. Translating gives CSATLGTSGNEQFF.

This chain uses TRBV29-1 with TRBJ1-2; no clear D gene. Germline lookup yields CDR1 SQVTM and CDR2 ANQGSEA. The CDR3 runs to 11 residues. Trimming removed 5 bases at V and 3 bases at J, with 7 bases between. CDR3 amino acids: CSVLDHYGYTF. The CDR3 nucleotides read TGCAGCGTTTTGGATCACTATGGCTACACCTTC.

This clonotype occurred a few times. This chain uses TRBV4-1 with TRBJ2-7; unclear D gene. CDR3 length: 13 residues. Between the trimmed V and J ends, which lost 3 bases and 3 bases, there was a span of 9 bases. The V gene's germline CDR1 is MGHRA and CDR2 YSYEKL. DNA for the CDR3: TGCGCCAGCAGCCAGCTTGGCAGCTACGAGCAGTACTTC. Protein product: CASSQLGSYEQYF.

V is TRBV5-1 and J is TRBJ1-1; D not certain. V was trimmed by 3 bases and J by 11 bases, leaving 11 bases between them. Germline CDR1 reads SGHRS; CDR2 reads YFSETQ. This CDR3 region has 11 residues. In DNA, the CDR3 is TGCGCCAGCAGCTCCCCCACGGGCGCTTTCTTT. Translated, it gives CASSSPTGAFF.

The chain couples TRBV4-2 to TRBJ2-3; D gene unclear. Germline V gene data show CDR1 as LGHNA and CDR2 as YNFKEQ. CDR3 size: 15 residues. Trimming pared 0 bases from V and 2 bases from J, leaving 9 bases between. CDR3 amino acids: CASSQDRLDTDTQYF. For the CDR3, the DNA is TGTGCCAGCAGCCAAGATCGGCTAGACACAGATACGCAGTATTTT.

The chain links TRBV29-1 to TRBJ1-4; D gene ambiguous. Germline assignment: CDR1 SQVTM and CDR2 ANQGSEA. Trimming pared 7 bases from V and 8 bases from J, leaving 14 bases between. The CDR3 is 12 residues long. In DNA, the CDR3 is TGCAGCGCCACGGACGGAGGGGAAAAACTGTTTTTT. It specifies CSATDGGEKLFF.

A few counts support this clonotype. This chain's CDR3 is CASSNRVHEQYF. Written as DNA, the CDR3 is TGTGCCAGCAGCAACAGGGTCCACGAGCAGTACTTC. The chain couples TRBV12-3 or TRBV12-4 to TRBJ2-7, with a weak D call TRBD1 (6 bases). The CDR3 has 12 amino acids. The germline V and J ends were trimmed by 6 bases and 5 bases, with 11 bases remaining between them.

This chain connects TRBV20-1 to TRBJ1-2; D possibly corresponds to TRBD1 (5 bases). Deletions cut 5 bases from V and 8 bases from J, with 21 bases between. This CDR3 comprises 14 residues. The germline V gene encodes CDR1 DFQATT and CDR2 SNEGSKA (reference sequence). CDR3 in DNA: TGCAGTGCTGTTCCCGGGACCTCTTCGAGGGGCTACACCTTC. Its protein product is CSAVPGTSSRGYTF.

The chain links TRBV6-5 to TRBJ2-7; TRBD1 agrees at 7 bases. The ends lost 0 bases at V and 3 bases at J; junction bases unmatched: 2. The CDR3 sequence is 14 residues long. The germline V gene encodes CDR1 MNHEY and CDR2 SVGAGI. As DNA, the CDR3 is TGTGCCAGCAGTTACTCGACAGGGAACTACGAGCAGTACTTC. This gives the protein CASSYSTGNYEQYF.

The gene calls are TRBV5-1 and TRBJ2-6; D may be TRBD1 (5 bases). V lost 3 bases, J lost 4 bases, and 23 bases lay in between. The length of the CDR3 is 19 residues. Germline CDR1 reads SGHRS; CDR2 reads YFSETQ. The CDR3 DNA sequence: TGCGCCAGCAGCTCACAAACGGACACTCGCGTCTCGGGGGCCAACGTCCTGACTTTC. This sequence encodes CASSSQTDTRVSGANVLTF.